The T cell receptor beta chain described here comes from a study of control samples from healthy donors and cancer patients. The CDR3 is made up of 14 amino acids. The ends lost 7 bases at V and 5 bases at J; junction bases unmatched: 9. Germline CDR1 and CDR2: MDHEN and SYDVKM. Method: immunoSEQ multiplex PCR; TCRdb's copy keeps in-frame clones and lacks some. The listing records fewer than 200,000 clones. This receptor was obtained from a woman younger than 45 in good health. This sequence joins TRBV28 and TRBJ2-3; 7 bases agree with TRBD1. The sequenced material came from blood. Here the CDR3 DNA reads TGTGCCAGCACAAGGACAGGCTCTTTAGATACGCAGTATTTT. This encodes CASTRTGSLDTQYF.